One and the same sample provided the 8 T cell receptor beta chains below, sequenced in a study of T cell responses to AZD1222 COVID-19 vaccine. Only in-frame clones appear in the TCRdb table, and some are missing; sequencing was by immunoSEQ multiplex PCR. The sample records about 120,000 clones, about 91% being singletons. Sequencing was performed on peripheral blood, taken on day 0 of AZD1222 vaccination. The source is an adult in good health.

V is TRBV6-5 and J is TRBJ2-7, with no clear D. The CDR3 covers 14 residues. CDR1 and CDR2 (germline): MNHEY, SVGAGI. Trimming cost V 10 bases and J 0 bases, with 16 bases left between them. The CDR3 is CAIRARPSSYEQYF. The CDR3 DNA reads TGTGCCATCCGGGCAAGGCCCAGCTCCTACGAGCAGTACTTC.

The chain joins TRBV5-1 to TRBJ2-5; no clear D gene. CDR1 SGHRS and CDR2 YFSETQ come from the germline V gene. There are 14 residues in the CDR3. The V end was cut by 0 bases, the J end by 1 base, with 7 bases between. CDR3 in DNA: TGCGCCAGCAGCTTGGGAGGATCCCAAGAGACCCAGTACTTC. Protein sequence: CASSLGGSQETQYF.

The chain uses TRBV29-1 and TRBJ2-5, with D tentatively TRBD1 or TRBD2 (5 bases each). The CDR3 is made up of 11 amino acids. CDR1 and CDR2 (germline): SQVTM, ANQGSEA. V gave up 7 bases and J gave up 1 base, with 7 bases separating them. The CDR3 DNA reads as TGCAGCGGTGGGGGCCAAGAGACCCAGTACTTC. Protein product: CSGGGQETQYF.

This chain uses TRBV4-3 with TRBJ2-1; a possible D gene is TRBD2 (5 bases). The V gene's germline CDR1 is LGHNA and CDR2 YSLEER. V was pared by 0 bases and J by 1 base, with 7 bases between. The CDR3 spans 15 residues. Here the CDR3 reads CASSQDRGSYNEQFF. DNA of the CDR3: TGCGCCAGCAGCCAAGATCGAGGGTCCTACAATGAGCAGTTCTTC.

The rearrangement uses TRBV2 and TRBJ1-5; weak D call: TRBD1 (5 bases). The CDR3 consists of 17 residues. Germline V gives CDR1 SNHLY, CDR2 FYNNEI. The V gene lost 5 bases and the J gene lost 1 base, with 18 bases spanning the gap. CDR3 in DNA: TGTGCCAGCAGTCCCCGGGACCTCGACGCGAGCAATCAGCCCCAGCATTTT. As protein: CASSPRDLDASNQPQHF.

The chain uses TRBV2 and TRBJ2-1; 7 nucleotides match TRBD2. The trim removed 8 bases at V and 2 bases at J, leaving 9 bases unmatched. The CDR3 runs to 15 residues. Looked up from germline, CDR1 is SNHLY and CDR2 is FYNNEI. The CDR3 sequence is CASREAGEPYNEQFF. The CDR3 bases are TGTGCCAGCCGAGAGGCGGGAGAACCCTACAATGAGCAGTTCTTC.

This chain joins TRBV18 and TRBJ1-5; D gene ambiguous. The CDR3 is 16 amino acids. The germline V gene has CDR1 KGHSH and CDR2 LQKENI. Trimming took off 3 bases at V and 0 bases at J, with 12 bases between the two ends. The DNA for the CDR3 is TGTGCCAGCTCACCGACGCGGGCGTATAGCAATCAGCCCCAGCATTTT. As protein: CASSPTRAYSNQPQHF.

The chain is built from TRBV7-9 and TRBJ2-3, with 7 bases that match TRBD2. The CDR3 is 17 residues long. Trimming at V came to 5 bases and at J to 6 bases, leaving 17 bases not matched to a gene. From germline, CDR1 is SEHNR and CDR2 FQNEAQ (reference sequence). In DNA, the CDR3 is TGTGCCAGCAGCCTCGGACTAGGTTCCTTTACGGCGGATACGCAGTATTTT. As protein: CASSLGLGSFTADTQYF.